Listed below are T cell receptor beta chains from one sample, sequenced in a study of CD4 T cells in relation to SARS-CoV-2 and coronaviruses. Assay used: immunoSEQ multiplex PCR; TCRdb lists only in-frame clones, some missing. The table lists about 47,000 clones, approximately 80% of them singletons. These TCRs' antigens remain unknown. The sequencing sample was made of naive CD4+ T cells from PBMCs, cultured in vitro. All receptors derive from an adult with COVID-19. CDR3s include the opening cysteine and the closing phenylalanine or tryptophan. D genes are given only for firm matches. Rows give clone size only sometimes, using once, few, many, or a class for an expanded clone.

TRBJ2-3 | TRBD1 | TRBV6-5 | . | CASHRGADTQYF | TGTGCCAGCCACAGGGGCGCAGATACGCAGTATTTT
TRBJ2-5 | TRBD2 | TRBV5-5 | . | CASSFTAGVETQYF | TGTGCCAGCAGCTTCACAGCGGGAGTGGAGACCCAGTACTTC
TRBJ1-2 | TRBD1 | TRBV18 | . | CASSPGTGGPNYGYTF | TGTGCCAGCTCACCAGGGACAGGGGGCCCTAACTATGGCTACACCTTC
TRBJ2-3 | TRBD1 | TRBV6-5 | . | CASSIDRVDTDTQYF | TGTGCCAGCAGTATTGACAGGGTTGACACAGATACGCAGTATTTT
TRBJ1-2 | . | TRBV5-5 | . | CASSFLGTNYGYTF | TGTGCCAGCAGCTTCTTGGGCACCAACTATGGCTACACCTTC
TRBJ2-1 | . | TRBV6-2/TRBV6-3 | . | CASSNTGGVASLNEQFF | TGTGCCAGCAGTAATACCGGAGGTGTAGCGAGTCTGAATGAGCAGTTCTTC
TRBJ2-2 | . | TRBV7-9 | . | CASSLALAATGELFF | TGTGCCAGCAGCTTAGCGCTGGCTGCCACCGGGGAGCTGTTTTTT
TRBJ2-7 | . | TRBV15 | . | CATSRDRSSYEQYF | TGTGCCACCAGCCGGGACCGGAGCTCCTACGAGCAGTACTTC
TRBJ2-2 | TRBD1 | TRBV6-2/TRBV6-3 | few | CASSPGTGGLNTGELFF | TGTGCCAGCAGTCCCGGGACAGGGGGCTTAAACACCGGGGAGCTGTTTTTT
TRBJ2-3 | TRBD2 | TRBV6-5 | . | CASHRSGRGTDTQYF | TGTGCCAGCCACCGTAGCGGGAGAGGCACAGATACGCAGTATTTT
TRBJ2-1 | TRBD1 | TRBV9 | . | CASSVGTGGDYNEQFF | TGTGCCAGCAGCGTAGGGACAGGGGGCGATTACAATGAGCAGTTCTTC
TRBJ2-7 | . | TRBV4-1 | . | CASSQDGTFYEQYF | TGCGCCAGCAGCCAAGATGGGACGTTCTACGAGCAGTACTTC